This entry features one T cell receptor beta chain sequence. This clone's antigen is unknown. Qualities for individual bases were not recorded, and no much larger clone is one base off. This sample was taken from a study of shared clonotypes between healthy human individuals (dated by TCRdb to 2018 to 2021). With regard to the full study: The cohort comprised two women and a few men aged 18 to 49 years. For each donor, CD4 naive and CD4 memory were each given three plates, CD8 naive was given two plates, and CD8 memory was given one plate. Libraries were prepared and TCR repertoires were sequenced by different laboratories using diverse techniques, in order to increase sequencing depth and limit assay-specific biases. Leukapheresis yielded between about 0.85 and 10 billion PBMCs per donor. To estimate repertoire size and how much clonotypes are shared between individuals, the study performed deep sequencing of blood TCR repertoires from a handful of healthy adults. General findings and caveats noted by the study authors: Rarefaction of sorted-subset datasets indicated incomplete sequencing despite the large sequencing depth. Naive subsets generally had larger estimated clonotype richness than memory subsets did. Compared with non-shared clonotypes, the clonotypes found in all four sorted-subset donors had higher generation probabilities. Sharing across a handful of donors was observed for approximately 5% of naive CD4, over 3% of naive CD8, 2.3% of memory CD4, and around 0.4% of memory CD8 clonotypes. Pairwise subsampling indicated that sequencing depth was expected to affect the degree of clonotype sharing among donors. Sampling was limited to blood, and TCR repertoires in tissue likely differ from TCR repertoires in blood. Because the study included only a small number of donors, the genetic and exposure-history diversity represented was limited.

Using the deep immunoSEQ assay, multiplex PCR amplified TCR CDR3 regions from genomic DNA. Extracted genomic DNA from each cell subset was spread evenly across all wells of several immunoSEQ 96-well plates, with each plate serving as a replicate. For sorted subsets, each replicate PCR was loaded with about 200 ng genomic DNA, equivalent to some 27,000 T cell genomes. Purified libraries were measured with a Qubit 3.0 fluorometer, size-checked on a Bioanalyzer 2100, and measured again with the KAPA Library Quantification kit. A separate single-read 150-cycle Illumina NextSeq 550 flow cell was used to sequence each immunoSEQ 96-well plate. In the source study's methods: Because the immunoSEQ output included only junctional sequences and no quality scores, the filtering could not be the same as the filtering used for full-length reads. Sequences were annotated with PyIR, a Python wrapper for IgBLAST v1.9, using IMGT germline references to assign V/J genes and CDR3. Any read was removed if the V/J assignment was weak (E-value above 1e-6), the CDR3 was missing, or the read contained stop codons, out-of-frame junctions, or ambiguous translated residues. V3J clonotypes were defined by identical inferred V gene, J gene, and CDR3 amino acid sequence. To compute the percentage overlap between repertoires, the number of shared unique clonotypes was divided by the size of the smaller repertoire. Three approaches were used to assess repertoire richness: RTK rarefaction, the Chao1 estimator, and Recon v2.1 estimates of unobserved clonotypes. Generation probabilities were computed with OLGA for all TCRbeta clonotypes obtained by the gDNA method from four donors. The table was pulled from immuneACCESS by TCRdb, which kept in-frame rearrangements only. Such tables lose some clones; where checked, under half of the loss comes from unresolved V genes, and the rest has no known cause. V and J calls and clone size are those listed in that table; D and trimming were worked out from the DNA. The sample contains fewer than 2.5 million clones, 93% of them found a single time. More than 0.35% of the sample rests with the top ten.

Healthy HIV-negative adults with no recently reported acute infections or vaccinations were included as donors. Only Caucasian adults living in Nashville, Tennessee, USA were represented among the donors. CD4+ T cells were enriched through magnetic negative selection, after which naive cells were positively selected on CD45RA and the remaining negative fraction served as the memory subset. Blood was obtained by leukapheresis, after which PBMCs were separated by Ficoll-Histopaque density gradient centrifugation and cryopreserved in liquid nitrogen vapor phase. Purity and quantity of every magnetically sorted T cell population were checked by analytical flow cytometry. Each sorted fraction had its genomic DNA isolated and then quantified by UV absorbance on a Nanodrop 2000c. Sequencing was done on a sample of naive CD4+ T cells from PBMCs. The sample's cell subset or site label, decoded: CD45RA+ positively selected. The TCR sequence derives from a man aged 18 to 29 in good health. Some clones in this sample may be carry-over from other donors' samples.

DNA sequence: TGTGCCAGCAGATCGTCCCCCAACACTGAAGCTTTCTTT. Its protein is CASRSSPNTEAFF. This chain is built from TRBV7-2 and TRBJ1-1; no D gene can be assigned with confidence. The germline V gene sets CDR1 to SGHTA and CDR2 to FQGNSA. V lost 6 bases and J lost 2 bases; the stretch between them is 10 bases long. The CDR3, cysteine through phenylalanine, is 13 amino acids long. The entry retains the CDR3 DNA only, 39 bases that are in frame from base 1.